The rows below give T cell receptor beta chains drawn from one sample of a study of human T cells and chemical hapten exposure. Each CDR3 protein is one row after TCRdb ran MiXCR on the RACE reads. The sample lists 55,000 to 75,000 distinct CDR3 sequences, around 7% occurring once. Sequenced material: whole blood, taken in connection with sensitization to the hapten diphenylcyclopropenone (DPC). Receptors were obtained from a woman younger than 45 with alopecia areata. Some clones in this sample may be carry-over from other donors' samples. CDR3s include the opening cysteine and the closing phenylalanine or tryptophan. D genes are given only for firm matches. Clone size, where shown, is once, few, many, or a class for clones that have expanded.

j_call v_call clone_size d_call cdr3_aa cdr3_nt
TRBJ2-5 TRBV12-3/TRBV12-4 many . CASSGWGEQETQYF TGTGCCAGCAGTGGATGGGGGGAACAAGAGACCCAGTACTTC
TRBJ1-4 TRBV6-5 . . CASSYTGSIEKLFF TGTGCCAGCAGTTACACGGGTTCGATTGAAAAACTGTTTTTT
TRBJ1-2 TRBV10-3 many . CAISAPGGYGYTF TGTGCCATCAGTGCTCCGGGGGGGTATGGCTACACCTTC
TRBJ2-1 TRBV5-6 few . CASSLRGVSYNEQFF TGTGCCAGCAGCTTGAGGGGGGTCTCCTACAATGAGCAGTTCTTC
TRBJ2-7 TRBV29-1 many . CSVAVRSYEQYF TGCAGCGTTGCTGTCAGGAGCTACGAGCAGTACTTC
TRBJ2-7 TRBV18 many TRBD1 CASSPTTGTGYEQYF TGTGCCAGCTCACCGACAACCGGGACAGGGTACGAGCAGTACTTC
TRBJ1-5 TRBV2 . . CASSEGGWGQPHNF TGTGCCAGCAGTGAAGGGGGTTGGGGTCAGCCCCATAATTTT
TRBJ1-1 TRBV10-3 many . CAIRDTGNTEAFF TGTGCCATCAGAGATACAGGGAACACTGAAGCTTTCTTT
TRBJ1-1 TRBV6-6 . . CASSWVLDTEAFF TGTGCCAGCAGTTGGGTTCTCGACACTGAAGCTTTCTTT
TRBJ2-7 TRBV20-1 many TRBD1 CSAGGGTGVNEQYF TGCAGTGCGGGCGGCGGGACAGGGGTCAACGAGCAGTACTTC
TRBJ2-1 TRBV5-1 many . CASSSGLTYNEQFF TGCGCCAGCAGCTCGGGTCTGACTTACAATGAGCAGTTCTTC
TRBJ1-3 TRBV6-1 many . CASSDGLRGGTRFPNTIYF TGTGCCAGCAGTGACGGGTTAAGGGGGGGGACCCGATTTCCAAACACCATATATTTT
TRBJ2-3 TRBV20-1 many . CSARDPSFTQYF TGCAGTGCTAGAGATCCGAGCTTCACGCAGTATTTT
TRBJ2-7 TRBV19 . . CASSISDGSYEQYF TGTGCCAGTAGTATCTCGGACGGATCCTACGAGCAGTACTTC
TRBJ1-1 TRBV21-1 few . CASSSGGTEAFF TGTGCCAGCAGCAGCGGAGGGACTGAAGCTTTCTTT
TRBJ2-5 TRBV12-3/TRBV12-4 many TRBD2 CASSWGSGGSGETQYF TGTGCCAGCAGTTGGGGTAGCGGGGGGTCTGGAGAGACCCAGTACTTC
TRBJ1-1 TRBV5-5 many . CASSLVDLEAFF TGTGCCAGCAGCTTGGTGGACCTTGAAGCTTTCTTT
TRBJ2-5 TRBV7-7 many . CASSPAGQIETQYF TGTGCCAGCAGCCCCGCGGGACAGATAGAGACCCAGTACTTC
TRBJ2-2 TRBV18 many . CASSPEFMNTGELFF TGTGCCAGCTCACCGGAATTTATGAACACCGGGGAGCTGTTTTTT
TRBJ2-7 TRBV6-5 many . CASSQGQQYEQYF TGTGCCAGCAGTCAGGGGCAGCAGTACGAGCAGTACTTC
TRBJ1-2 TRBV9 many TRBD1 CASSATGVHGYTF TGTGCCAGCAGCGCCACAGGGGTCCACGGCTACACCTTC
TRBJ1-5 TRBV27 many . CASSLSSRVSNQPQHF TGTGCCAGCAGTTTATCGTCCAGGGTGAGCAATCAGCCCCAGCATTTT
TRBJ1-1 TRBV7-2 . TRBD1 CASSLGTGVSEAFF TGTGCCAGCAGCTTAGGGACAGGGGTCTCTGAAGCTTTCTTT
TRBJ1-1 TRBV20-1 few . CSARQGSLLAEAFF TGCAGTGCTAGACAGGGGTCTCTGCTCGCTGAAGCTTTCTTT
TRBJ1-4 TRBV5-1 many . CASSLTGTGNEKLFF TGCGCCAGCAGCTTGACCGGGACCGGGAATGAAAAACTGTTTTTT
TRBJ2-3 TRBV7-2 few . CASTQAGIDTQYF TGTGCCAGCACCCAGGCGGGCATCGATACGCAGTATTTT
TRBJ2-5 TRBV6-6 many TRBD1 CASRPDRAQETQYF TGTGCCAGCAGGCCCGACAGGGCCCAAGAGACCCAGTACTTC
TRBJ2-3 TRBV11-2 many . CASSLNGRGGLDTQYF TGTGCCAGCAGCTTAAACGGCAGGGGGGGCCTAGATACGCAGTATTTT